This T cell receptor (beta chain) stems from a study of monozygotic twins with inflammatory bowel disease. Overall study findings and caveats: IBD patients, compared with healthy twins, shared fewer clonotypes with others (especially with disease activity).

TCRdb reanalyzed the 5' RACE reads and collapses them to one entry per CDR3 protein, without DNA. This table holds approximately 420,000 distinct CDR3 sequences. The CDR3 spans 13 residues. Points on this clonotype: As yet, its antigen is unknown.

The receptor comes from a human donor with ulcerative colitis or Crohn's disease, or a healthy co-twin of an affected twin (not recorded which). The sample taken for sequencing was blood. V gene TRBV12-3 or TRBV12-4 combines with J gene TRBJ2-7; TCRdb indicates TRBD1, and absent DNA this call remains unverified. The CDR3 sequence is CATQGGRAHEQYF.